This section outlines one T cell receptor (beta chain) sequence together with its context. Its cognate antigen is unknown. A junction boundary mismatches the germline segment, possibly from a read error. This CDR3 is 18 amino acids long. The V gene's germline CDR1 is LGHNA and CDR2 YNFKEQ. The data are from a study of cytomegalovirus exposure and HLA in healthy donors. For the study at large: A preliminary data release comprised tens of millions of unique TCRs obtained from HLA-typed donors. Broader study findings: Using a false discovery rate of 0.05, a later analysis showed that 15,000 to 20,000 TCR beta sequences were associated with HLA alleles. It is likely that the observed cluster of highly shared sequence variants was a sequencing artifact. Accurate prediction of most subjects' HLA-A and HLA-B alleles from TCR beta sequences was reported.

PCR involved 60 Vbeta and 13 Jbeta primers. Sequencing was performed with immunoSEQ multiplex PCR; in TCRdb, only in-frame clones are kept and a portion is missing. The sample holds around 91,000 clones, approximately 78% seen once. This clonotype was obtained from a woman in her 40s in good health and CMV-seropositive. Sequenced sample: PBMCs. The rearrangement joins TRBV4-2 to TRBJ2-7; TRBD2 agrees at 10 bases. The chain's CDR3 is CASNQDLGTSGMGYEQYF. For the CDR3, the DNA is TGTGCCAGCAACCAAGATTTAGGCACTAGCGGGATGGGCTACGAGCAGTACTTC.